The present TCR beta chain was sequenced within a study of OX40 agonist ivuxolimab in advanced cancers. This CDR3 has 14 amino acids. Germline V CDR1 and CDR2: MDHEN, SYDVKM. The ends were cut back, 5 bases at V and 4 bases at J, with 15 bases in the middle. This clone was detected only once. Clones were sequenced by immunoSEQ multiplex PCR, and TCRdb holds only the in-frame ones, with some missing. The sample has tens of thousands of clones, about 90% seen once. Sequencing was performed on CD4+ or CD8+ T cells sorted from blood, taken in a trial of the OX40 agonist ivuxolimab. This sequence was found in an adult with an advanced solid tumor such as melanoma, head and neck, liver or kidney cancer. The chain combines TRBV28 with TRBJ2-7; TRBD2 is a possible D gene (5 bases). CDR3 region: CASSPFGVKYEQYF. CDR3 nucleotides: TGTGCCAGCAGTCCCTTCGGGGTAAAGTACGAGCAGTACTTC. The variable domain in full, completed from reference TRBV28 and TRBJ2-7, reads DVKVTQSSRYLVKRTGEKVFLECVQDMDHENMFWYRQDPGLGLRLIYFSYDVKMKEKGDIPEGYSVSREKKERFSLILESASTNQTSMYLCASSPFGVKYEQYFGPGTRLTVT.